This T cell receptor beta chain appears in the sequencing data of a study of blood T cell repertoires in COVID-19. Study details: Researchers got acute and convalescent COVID-19 samples from the United States, Italy and Spain.

In the original analysis: Reference gene primers were amplified, and this amplification served to estimate nucleated cell counts. Generated by immunoSEQ multiplex PCR, the TCRdb table keeps only in-frame clones and is missing some. The V and J calls and clone size come from that table; D and trimming were worked out from the DNA. This sample has approximately 330,000 clones; 85% to 90% occur once, and the top ten carry 3.5% to 4%. The V and J ends lost 0 bases and 4 bases respectively, with 9 bases between them. Per germline, CDR1 KGHSH and CDR2 LQKENI. This CDR3 is 15 amino acids long. The chain uses TRBV18 and TRBJ1-4; D is ambiguous. This TCR came from a woman in her forties or fifties with active or convalescent COVID-19. The sequencing input was peripheral blood. CDR3 sequence reads: CASSPPIQNNEKLFF. CDR3 sequence (DNA): TGTGCCAGCTCACCACCGATCCAGAATAATGAAAAACTGTTTTTT.